This entry concerns a single T cell receptor beta chain. Its antigen is unidentified. CDR1 is SGHTA and CDR2 is FQGTGA in the germline V gene. CDR3 length equals 15 residues. V shed 4 bases and J shed 4 bases, with 14 bases lying between them. These data come from a study of T cell responses to AZD1222 COVID-19 vaccine. Whole-study context: Pooling was applied to second doses at about 4 or about 12 weeks.

Study results and limitations: Recipients of AZD1222 seropositive at baseline numbered only 6 or 7.

The data were produced by immunoSEQ multiplex PCR, yet TCRdb's version contains in-frame clones alone and is incomplete. Of over 75,000 clones listed, roughly nine tenths were seen once; the top ten hold roughly 2.5%. The material was peripheral blood, obtained on day 0 of AZD1222 vaccination. This rearrangement joins TRBV7-3 to TRBJ1-5; weak D call: TRBD1 (6 bases). The receptor was derived from an adult in good health. As DNA, the CDR3 is TGTGCCAGCAGCTCAGACAGGTCAGGGAATCAGCCCCAGCATTTT. Protein: CASSSDRSGNQPQHF.